A selection of T cell receptor beta chains follows, all from one sample in a study of blood T cell repertoires in COVID-19. Profiling relied on immunoSEQ multiplex PCR, and the TCRdb table lists in-frame clones only, not all of them. Of 250,000 to 350,000 clones in the sample, more than 70% were seen once. The specimen sequenced was peripheral blood. All receptors come from a young woman with COVID-19, enrolled during active disease. Both conserved end residues are part of each CDR3. A D gene is named only where the DNA matches it firmly. Clone size is given for some rows only: seen once, a few or many times, or a class if the clone is expanded.

D gene: .; J gene: TRBJ2-7; clone size: .; V gene: TRBV7-9; CDR3 DNA: TGTGCCAGCAGCTCCCTCAAGGGCGGGACGGGGGAAGGAGAGCAGTACTTC; CDR3 protein: CASSSLKGGTGEGEQYF
D gene: .; J gene: TRBJ1-4; clone size: .; V gene: TRBV7-8; CDR3 DNA: TGTGCCAGCAGCTTAAGGGGTAGGGCAGCAAATGAAAAACTGTTTTTT; CDR3 protein: CASSLRGRAANEKLFF
D gene: .; J gene: TRBJ1-2; clone size: .; V gene: TRBV7-9; CDR3 DNA: TGTGCCAGCAGCTTACCGGGACTCTCGGAGGTCGGCTACACCTTC; CDR3 protein: CASSLPGLSEVGYTF
D gene: TRBD2; J gene: TRBJ2-1; clone size: .; V gene: TRBV4-1; CDR3 DNA: TGCGCCAGCAGCCAAGATTTGGCGGGACTAGCGGGAGTTGAGCAGTTCTTC; CDR3 protein: CASSQDLAGLAGVEQFF
D gene: TRBD1; J gene: TRBJ2-7; clone size: .; V gene: TRBV10-3; CDR3 DNA: TGTGCCATCAGTGACCGAGGACAGGGGAACGAGCAGTACTTC; CDR3 protein: CAISDRGQGNEQYF
D gene: .; J gene: TRBJ1-4; clone size: .; V gene: TRBV4-1; CDR3 DNA: TGCGCCAGCAGCCAAGAAGGAGAGGAAGAAAAACTGTTTTTT; CDR3 protein: CASSQEGEEEKLFF
D gene: .; J gene: TRBJ1-2; clone size: .; V gene: TRBV5-1; CDR3 DNA: TGCGCCAGCAGCCACCAGGGCGGAGACAACTATGGCTACACCTTC; CDR3 protein: CASSHQGGDNYGYTF
D gene: .; J gene: TRBJ1-6; clone size: .; V gene: TRBV30; CDR3 DNA: TGTGCCTTCTCGAGGGAGGAGGATTCACCCCTCCACTTT; CDR3 protein: CAFSREEDSPLHF
D gene: .; J gene: TRBJ2-7; clone size: once; V gene: TRBV6-5; CDR3 DNA: TGTGCCAGCAGTCGGACAGAATCCTACGAGCAGTACTTC; CDR3 protein: CASSRTESYEQYF
D gene: .; J gene: TRBJ1-1; clone size: .; V gene: TRBV12-3/TRBV12-4; CDR3 DNA: TGTGCCTCGAGGGGGATGAACACTGAAGCTTTCTTT; CDR3 protein: CASRGMNTEAFF
D gene: TRBD2; J gene: TRBJ2-1; clone size: .; V gene: TRBV5-1; CDR3 DNA: TGCGCCAGCAGCTTGCCCGGTGGCGGGAGAGGGAATGAGCAGTTCTTC; CDR3 protein: CASSLPGGGRGNEQFF
D gene: .; J gene: TRBJ1-2; clone size: .; V gene: TRBV24-1; CDR3 DNA: TGTGCCACCAGTGACTCGGCAGGGGATGGAAATGGCTACACCTTC; CDR3 protein: CATSDSAGDGNGYTF
D gene: .; J gene: TRBJ2-5; clone size: .; V gene: TRBV29-1; CDR3 DNA: TGCAGCGTTGATGGGGGCTTGGAGACCCAGTACTTC; CDR3 protein: CSVDGGLETQYF
D gene: .; J gene: TRBJ1-1; clone size: .; V gene: TRBV6-5; CDR3 DNA: TGTGCCAGCACGTTTCCAGGGGCGAACACTGAAGCTTTCTTT; CDR3 protein: CASTFPGANTEAFF
D gene: TRBD1; J gene: TRBJ2-7; clone size: .; V gene: TRBV10-1; CDR3 DNA: TGCGCCAGCAGTGAGATGAACAGGGGTTACGAGCAGTACTTC; CDR3 protein: CASSEMNRGYEQYF
D gene: .; J gene: TRBJ2-2; clone size: .; V gene: TRBV12-5; CDR3 DNA: TGTGCTAGTGGTTTGGTACAGGACGGAACACTTCAGGCCGGGGAGCTGTTTTTT; CDR3 protein: CASGLVQDGTLQAGELFF
D gene: TRBD2; J gene: TRBJ2-5; clone size: .; V gene: TRBV7-2; CDR3 DNA: TGTGCCAGCAGCTTCGCGGGGGGGGGACTAGCGGGAGAGGCGACCCAGTACTTC; CDR3 protein: CASSFAGGGLAGEATQYF
D gene: .; J gene: TRBJ1-1; clone size: .; V gene: TRBV7-9; CDR3 DNA: TGTGCCAGCAGCCGGGGGAACACTGAAGCTTTCTTT; CDR3 protein: CASSRGNTEAFF
D gene: TRBD1; J gene: TRBJ1-1; clone size: .; V gene: TRBV12-5; CDR3 DNA: TGTGCTAGTGGCGAAACGACAGGGCTGAACACTGAAGCTTTCTTT; CDR3 protein: CASGETTGLNTEAFF
D gene: TRBD1; J gene: TRBJ1-1; clone size: .; V gene: TRBV18; CDR3 DNA: TGTGCCAGCTCCCCGTGGACAGGGGGGGGGAACACTGAAGCTTTCTTT; CDR3 protein: CASSPWTGGGNTEAFF
D gene: TRBD1; J gene: TRBJ1-5; clone size: .; V gene: TRBV19; CDR3 DNA: TGTGCCAGTAGTACCCCGACAGGGGTCTACGATCAGCCCCAGCATTTT; CDR3 protein: CASSTPTGVYDQPQHF
D gene: TRBD1; J gene: TRBJ1-2; clone size: .; V gene: TRBV2; CDR3 DNA: TGTGCCAGCAGTGAAGTGACAGGGGGCTATGGCTACACCTTC; CDR3 protein: CASSEVTGGYGYTF
D gene: TRBD1; J gene: TRBJ1-3; clone size: .; V gene: TRBV28; CDR3 DNA: TGTGCCAGCACCAGGGGGCTTTCTGGAAACACCATATATTTT; CDR3 protein: CASTRGLSGNTIYF
D gene: TRBD1; J gene: TRBJ2-6; clone size: .; V gene: TRBV19; CDR3 DNA: TGTGCCAGTAGTATGGGGACAGGGGCTCTCTCTGGGGCCAACGTCCTGACTTTC; CDR3 protein: CASSMGTGALSGANVLTF
D gene: TRBD2; J gene: TRBJ2-1; clone size: .; V gene: TRBV11-3; CDR3 DNA: TGTGCCAGCAGCCCCGGGAGGTGGGGCGACTCCTACAATGAGCAGTTCTTC; CDR3 protein: CASSPGRWGDSYNEQFF
D gene: TRBD2; J gene: TRBJ2-7; clone size: .; V gene: TRBV10-3; CDR3 DNA: TGTGCCATCAGTGGGGGACTAACTAGCTACGAGCAGTACTTC; CDR3 protein: CAISGGLTSYEQYF
D gene: TRBD1; J gene: TRBJ2-5; clone size: .; V gene: TRBV19; CDR3 DNA: TGTGCCAGTAGCCTACAGGGGAAGGGCCAAGAGACCCAGTACTTC; CDR3 protein: CASSLQGKGQETQYF
D gene: TRBD1; J gene: TRBJ2-7; clone size: .; V gene: TRBV6-5; CDR3 DNA: TGTGCCAGCGGCTATTGGGACAGGTCGGGCTACGAGCAGTACTTC; CDR3 protein: CASGYWDRSGYEQYF
D gene: TRBD1; J gene: TRBJ1-4; clone size: .; V gene: TRBV27; CDR3 DNA: TGTGCCAGCAGTGCCGACAGGGGTGAAAAACTGTTTTTT; CDR3 protein: CASSADRGEKLFF
D gene: .; J gene: TRBJ2-7; clone size: .; V gene: TRBV5-1; CDR3 DNA: TGCGCCAGCAGCTTGGCCGCCAGGGGCTACGAGCAGTACTTC; CDR3 protein: CASSLAARGYEQYF
D gene: .; J gene: TRBJ2-7; clone size: .; V gene: TRBV7-9; CDR3 DNA: TGTGCCAGCAGCTTGGGGGCACCCTACGAGCAGTACTTC; CDR3 protein: CASSLGAPYEQYF
D gene: TRBD1; J gene: TRBJ1-1; clone size: .; V gene: TRBV6-5; CDR3 DNA: TGTGCCAGCAGTTACTTCCAGACAGGGAGGAACACTGAAGCTTTCTTT; CDR3 protein: CASSYFQTGRNTEAFF
D gene: TRBD1; J gene: TRBJ1-2; clone size: .; V gene: TRBV19; CDR3 DNA: TGTGCCAGTAGTGTCGGGACAGGGGGCGTGTATGGCTACACCTTC; CDR3 protein: CASSVGTGGVYGYTF
D gene: TRBD1; J gene: TRBJ2-7; clone size: .; V gene: TRBV9; CDR3 DNA: TGTGCCAGCAGCCAGGGGGCCGGGTCCTACGAGCAGTACTTC; CDR3 protein: CASSQGAGSYEQYF
D gene: TRBD1; J gene: TRBJ1-5; clone size: .; V gene: TRBV3-1/TRBV3-2; CDR3 DNA: TGTGCCAGCAGCCAGGATACAGGGGGCAATCAGCCCCAGCATTTT; CDR3 protein: CASSQDTGGNQPQHF
D gene: .; J gene: TRBJ1-3; clone size: .; V gene: TRBV3-1/TRBV3-2; CDR3 DNA: TGTGCCAGCAGCCAAAACAGCTACTCTGGAAACACCATATATTTT; CDR3 protein: CASSQNSYSGNTIYF
D gene: .; J gene: TRBJ2-7; clone size: .; V gene: TRBV30; CDR3 DNA: TGTGCCTGGAGTGTATCAGGGCCCGAGCAGTACTTC; CDR3 protein: CAWSVSGPEQYF
D gene: .; J gene: TRBJ1-2; clone size: .; V gene: TRBV10-3; CDR3 DNA: TGTGCCATCAGTGTTGACAGCCGCGGCTACACCTTC; CDR3 protein: CAISVDSRGYTF
D gene: .; J gene: TRBJ2-3; clone size: .; V gene: TRBV7-9; CDR3 DNA: TGTGCCAGCAGCTCACGGCAGACTAGCACAGATACGCAGTATTTT; CDR3 protein: CASSSRQTSTDTQYF
D gene: .; J gene: TRBJ2-3; clone size: .; V gene: TRBV10-3; CDR3 DNA: TGTGCCATCAGAGCCCCAGAGGGAGATACGCAGTATTTT; CDR3 protein: CAIRAPEGDTQYF
D gene: .; J gene: TRBJ1-2; clone size: .; V gene: TRBV5-1; CDR3 DNA: TGCGCCAGCAGCAGGGCCGGCAGGGCCTATGGCTACACCTTC; CDR3 protein: CASSRAGRAYGYTF
D gene: TRBD1; J gene: TRBJ2-7; clone size: .; V gene: TRBV19; CDR3 DNA: TGTGCCAGTAGTACACAGGGGTTGAGGGGGTCCTACGAGCAGTACTTC; CDR3 protein: CASSTQGLRGSYEQYF
D gene: TRBD2; J gene: TRBJ2-2; clone size: .; V gene: TRBV14; CDR3 DNA: TGTGCCAGCAGCCAGCCCGGGACTAGCAGACCAGACACCGGGGAGCTGTTTTTT; CDR3 protein: CASSQPGTSRPDTGELFF
D gene: TRBD2; J gene: TRBJ2-1; clone size: .; V gene: TRBV7-8; CDR3 DNA: TGTGCCAGCAGCTCAAGACTAGCGGGGGGCTACAATGAGCAGTTCTTC; CDR3 protein: CASSSRLAGGYNEQFF
D gene: TRBD1; J gene: TRBJ2-7; clone size: once; V gene: TRBV30; CDR3 DNA: TGTGCCCGAGGGACAGGTCACGAGCAGTACTTC; CDR3 protein: CARGTGHEQYF
D gene: TRBD2; J gene: TRBJ2-5; clone size: .; V gene: TRBV2; CDR3 DNA: TGTGCCAGCAGCTGGACTAGACAAGAGACCCAGTACTTC; CDR3 protein: CASSWTRQETQYF
D gene: .; J gene: TRBJ2-3; clone size: .; V gene: TRBV30; CDR3 DNA: TGTGCCTGGGGGGCTAGTGATACGCAGTATTTT; CDR3 protein: CAWGASDTQYF
D gene: TRBD1; J gene: TRBJ1-2; clone size: few; V gene: TRBV12-3/TRBV12-4; CDR3 DNA: TGTGCCAGCAGTCTTACAGGGGATGGCTACACCTTC; CDR3 protein: CASSLTGDGYTF
D gene: .; J gene: TRBJ2-7; clone size: few; V gene: TRBV6-5; CDR3 DNA: TGTGCCAGCCTGGAGGCCTTTGGGTCCTACGAGCAGTACTTC; CDR3 protein: CASLEAFGSYEQYF
D gene: TRBD2; J gene: TRBJ2-1; clone size: .; V gene: TRBV5-4; CDR3 DNA: TGTGCCAGCAGCTTGGGTCCTAGCGGGAGTAATGAGCAGTTCTTC; CDR3 protein: CASSLGPSGSNEQFF